This note documents a single TCR beta chain sequence. This sample is drawn from a study of PD-1 blockade in mismatch repair-deficient tumors. TCRdb's table, derived via immunoSEQ multiplex PCR, lists solely in-frame clones and lacks some. The table includes roughly 48,000 clones, approximately 80% detected once. Every patient had mismatch repair deficiency by PCR or immunohistochemistry. CDR3 length equals 14 residues. The ends were cut back, 2 bases at V and 4 bases at J, with 11 bases in the middle. The V gene's germline CDR1 is MNHEY and CDR2 SMNVEV (reference sequence). The V gene is TRBV27, the J gene TRBJ2-5; D gene unclear. This clonotype was sampled from an adult with mismatch repair-deficient cancer. Sample: PBMCs, taken before pembrolizumab treatment. The chain's CDR3 is CASSLVGYGETQYF. The CDR3 bases are TGTGCCAGCAGTTTAGTAGGGTATGGAGAGACCCAGTACTTC.